The 32 T cell receptor beta chains listed next were all sequenced from one sample in a study of T cells in Graves' hyperthyroidism and ophthalmopathy. Regions amplified from RNA transcripts were the TCR beta CDR3 regions. The HTBI set primed first-round TCR CDR3 RT-PCR. One entry per CDR3 protein, called by TCRdb with MiXCR from the multiplex PCR reads. The sample lists approximately 220,000 distinct CDR3 sequences; 15% to 20% were seen once. Source material: blood. These receptors were obtained from a man aged 35 to 55 with Graves' hyperthyroidism.

The chain employs TRBV20-1 and TRBJ2-1, with D hard to call. Trimming left V 1 base short and J 10 bases short, with 8 bases between. The V gene's germline CDR1 is DFQATT and CDR2 SNEGSKA (reference sequence). CDR3 size: 11 residues. The CDR3 coding sequence is TGCAGTGCTAGAGTCCCGTACGAGCAGTTCTTC. Translation: CSARVPYEQFF.

This clonotype was recorded many times. This sequence joins TRBV18 and TRBJ1-2; D remains ambiguous. V was shortened by 2 bases and J by 3 bases, with 10 bases between the two germline ends. Germline CDR1 and CDR2: KGHSH and LQKENI. CDR3 length: 14 residues. CDR3 in amino acids: CASSPTADYYGYTF. The CDR3 region has the DNA TGTGCCAGCTCACCAACAGCCGACTACTATGGCTACACCTTC.

This clonotype was observed many times. CDR3 nucleotide sequence: TGTGCCAGCAGCGTAGTTGACTCATCGAACACTGAAGCTTTCTTT. Translating gives CASSVVDSSNTEAFF. The rearrangement links TRBV9 to TRBJ1-1; D not certain. CDR3 length: 15 residues. Germline assignment: CDR1 SGDLS and CDR2 YYNGEE. The V end lost 0 bases, the J end lost 1 base, and 10 bases lay between the germline ends.

The table lists this clonotype with many counts. The chain couples TRBV13 to TRBJ2-7, with 7 nucleotides matching TRBD1. This CDR3 has 14 amino acids. Losses at the gene ends were 6 bases for V and 2 bases for J; bases not matched to a gene: 7. Germline loops: CDR1 PRHDT, CDR2 FYEKMQ (reference sequence). The CDR3 coding sequence is TGTGCCAGCAGTCACCGGGACAGAGCCTACGAGCAGTACTTC. This gives the protein CASSHRDRAYEQYF.

This clonotype was observed many times. This sequence joins TRBV9 and TRBJ2-3, with 10 nucleotides matching TRBD2. V gave up 5 bases and J gave up 4 bases; unmatched junction bases: 7. The germline V gene encodes CDR1 SGDLS and CDR2 YYNGEE. The CDR3 totals 15 residues. CDR3 residues: CASRSGGGVADTQYF. The CDR3 DNA is TGTGCCAGCAGAAGCGGGGGGGGTGTCGCAGATACGCAGTATTTT. The entire variable domain, with the rest obtained from reference TRBV9 and TRBJ2-3, is as follows: DSGVTQTPKHLITATGQRVTLRCSPRSGDLSVYWYQQSLDQGLQFLIQYYNGEERAKGNILERFSAQQFPDLHSELNLSSLELGDSALYFCASRSGGGVADTQYFGPGTRLTVL.

At least ten counts were recorded for this clonotype. The CDR3 spells CATQYRAGQPQHF. As DNA, the CDR3 is TGTGCCACCCAATACAGAGCCGGTCAGCCCCAGCATTTT. The chain recombines TRBV24-1 with TRBJ1-5; D gene uncertain. The ends were cut back, 9 bases at V and 6 bases at J, with 14 bases in the middle. The CDR3 totals 13 residues. The germline gives CDR1 KGHDR, CDR2 SFDVKD.

This clonotype was counted at least ten times. The chain has TRBV6-1 and TRBJ1-2; D is perhaps TRBD1 (5 bases). V lost 6 bases to trimming and J lost 2 bases, with 10 bases between them. The CDR3 totals 13 residues. Per germline, CDR1 MNHNS and CDR2 SASEGT. This CDR3 reads CASRSTGNYGYTF. CDR3 DNA sequence: TGTGCCAGCAGATCAACAGGAAACTATGGCTACACCTTC.

This clonotype was observed many times. The V gene is TRBV20-1, the J gene TRBJ2-5; 14 nucleotides line up with TRBD2. Germline V CDR1 and CDR2: DFQATT, SNEGSKA (reference sequence). With V trimmed by 5 bases and J by 0 bases, 5 bases remained unmatched. The CDR3 contains 16 residues. The CDR3 is CSARTSGGTYQETQYF. The CDR3, as DNA: TGCAGTGCTCGGACTAGCGGGGGGACCTACCAAGAGACCCAGTACTTC.

The table lists this clonotype with many counts. This chain joins TRBV7-2 and TRBJ1-1, with a tentative D call TRBD1 (6 bases). The CDR3 loop spans 14 amino acids. Trimming cost V 0 bases and J 6 bases, with 11 bases left between them. Germline CDR1 and CDR2: SGHTA and FQGNSA. For the CDR3, the DNA is TGTGCCAGCAGCTTAGCGGGGGCGATGGCTGAAGCTTTCTTT. Amino acids: CASSLAGAMAEAFF.

This clonotype has ten or more counts. DNA of the CDR3: TGTGCCAGCAGTTACTCGAGTTTTGCAGGGGTGGTAGTAAAGGAGACCCAGTACTTC. Its translation: CASSYSSFAGVVVKETQYF. The chain is built from TRBV6-5 and TRBJ2-5; the D gene is possibly TRBD1 (6 bases). The CDR3 extends over 19 amino acids. V lost 0 bases, J lost 5 bases, and 25 bases lay in between. Looked up from germline, CDR1 is MNHEY and CDR2 is SVGAGI.

This clonotype showed up just a few times. The chain recombines TRBV27 with TRBJ1-1, with no clear D. Germline V CDR1 and CDR2: MNHEY, SMNVEV (reference sequence). The CDR3 spans 14 residues. V lost 4 bases and J lost 2, with 11 bases in between. The CDR3 region is CASSSNLVNTEAFF. The CDR3, as DNA: TGTGCCAGCAGTTCAAACCTGGTTAACACTGAAGCTTTCTTT.

This chain connects TRBV29-1 to TRBJ1-3; no clear D. Germline V gene data show CDR1 as SQVTM and CDR2 as ANQGSEA. Trimming cost V 0 bases and J 0 bases, with 6 bases left between them. CDR3 length: 14 amino acids. This CDR3 is CSVEDSSSGNTIYF. The CDR3 bases are TGCAGCGTTGAAGACAGCTCCTCTGGAAACACCATATATTTT.

The CDR3 here is CASSDNRNEQYF. CDR3 nucleotides: TGTGCCAGCAGTGACAATAGAAACGAGCAGTACTTC. The chain recombines TRBV25-1 with TRBJ2-7, with D unresolved. V was trimmed by 3 bases and J by 5 bases, leaving 8 bases between them. CDR1 is MGHDK, CDR2 SYGVNS, per germline. The CDR3 consists of 12 residues.

This chain uses TRBV12-5 with TRBJ2-2; TRBD2 agrees at 8 bases. The germline V gene has CDR1 LGHNT and CDR2 FRNRAP. After removal of 0 bases from V and 5 bases from J, the junction contained 5 bases not matched to a gene. This CDR3 is 16 amino acids long. CDR3 sequence reads: CASGLVQAGGTGELFF. CDR3 in DNA: TGTGCTAGTGGTTTGGTACAGGCGGGGGGAACCGGGGAGCTGTTTTTT. Together with reference TRBV12-5 and TRBJ2-2, the CDR3 gives the full variable domain: DARVTQTPRHKVTEMGQEVTMRCQPILGHNTVFWYRQTMMQGLELLAYFRNRAPLDDSGMPKDRFSAEMPDATLATLKIQPSEPRDSAVYFCASGLVQAGGTGELFFGEGSRLTVL.

This clonotype was picked up many times. The V and J genes are TRBV7-2 and TRBJ2-2; D possibly uses TRBD1 or TRBD2 (5 bases each). The germline V and J ends were trimmed by 5 bases and 3 bases, with 22 bases remaining between them. The CDR3 totals 18 residues. The germline CDR1 and CDR2 sequences are SGHTA and FQGNSA. CDR3: CASSPGVGGSTDTGELFF. DNA for the CDR3: TGTGCCAGCAGCCCCGGGGTTGGGGGTTCCACGGACACCGGGGAGCTGTTTTTT.

The sample holds many counts of this clonotype. CDR3 sequence: CASRVNQGQDTQYF. The CDR3 coding sequence is TGTGCCAGCAGGGTGAACCAGGGGCAAGATACGCAGTATTTT. The chain recombines TRBV2 with TRBJ2-3, with D possibly being TRBD1 (6 bases). This CDR3 has 14 amino acids. V lost 6 bases, J lost 5 bases, and 15 bases lay in between. The germline V gene encodes CDR1 SNHLY and CDR2 FYNNEI.

This clonotype was detected a few times. CDR3 nucleotide sequence: TGTGCCACCAGCAGGGACAGGGGAGGCGGAAACACCATATATTTT. It codes for CATSRDRGGGNTIYF. The chain links TRBV15 to TRBJ1-3; 9 bases agree with TRBD1. With 3 bases clipped from V and 4 bases from J, the junction kept 4 bases outside the gene matches. The CDR3 has 15 residues. Germline assignment: CDR1 LNHNV and CDR2 YYDKDF (reference sequence). Full variable domain (outside the CDR3, taken from reference TRBV15 and TRBJ1-3): DAMVIQNPRYQVTQFGKPVTLSCSQTLNHNVMYWYQQKSSQAPKLLFHYYDKDFNNEADTPDNFQSRRPNTSFCFLDIRSPGLGDTAMYLCATSRDRGGGNTIYFGEGSWLTVV.

The chain is built from TRBV2 and TRBJ2-7; D might be TRBD2 (6 bases). Germline assignment: CDR1 SNHLY and CDR2 FYNNEI. Trimming removed 4 bases from V and 0 bases from J, with 13 bases in between. CDR3 length: 15 amino acids. CDR3 loop: CASSASSGSSYEQYF. Here the CDR3 DNA reads TGTGCCAGCAGTGCTAGTAGCGGAAGCTCCTACGAGCAGTACTTC.

The V and J genes are TRBV2 and TRBJ1-4; 8 nucleotides align to TRBD1. The CDR3 extends over 14 amino acids. Trimming at V came to 7 bases and at J to 7 bases, leaving 8 bases not matched to a gene. Germline lookup yields CDR1 SNHLY and CDR2 FYNNEI. This CDR3 reads CASTSDRGVEKLFF. The CDR3 nucleotides read TGTGCCAGCACTTCTGACAGGGGTGTTGAAAAACTGTTTTTT.

This clonotype was counted ten times or more. The gene calls are TRBV28 and TRBJ1-4; D ambiguous. This CDR3 region has 16 residues. The ends were cut back, 4 bases at V and 7 bases at J, with 19 bases in the middle. The germline CDR1 and CDR2 sequences are MDHEN and SYDVKM. CDR3 region: CASSSMLVRGREKLFF. CDR3 coding DNA: TGTGCCAGCAGTTCTATGCTCGTCCGTGGACGTGAAAAACTGTTTTTT. Full variable domain (remainder filled in from reference TRBV28 and TRBJ1-4): DVKVTQSSRYLVKRTGEKVFLECVQDMDHENMFWYRQDPGLGLRLIYFSYDVKMKEKGDIPEGYSVSREKKERFSLILESASTNQTSMYLCASSSMLVRGREKLFFGSGTQLSVL.

The chain joins TRBV14 to TRBJ2-7; no clear D gene. CDR3 length: 14 amino acids. Germline CDR1 reads SGHDN; CDR2 reads FVKESK. V gave up 4 bases and J gave up 3 bases, with 13 bases separating them. CDR3 nucleotides: TGTGCCAGCAGCCTTAACGGACCAGGCTACGAGCAGTACTTC. Translation: CASSLNGPGYEQYF.

The V gene is TRBV9, the J gene TRBJ1-4; D is unclear. V lost 0 bases and J lost 2, with 8 bases in between. The V gene's germline CDR1 is SGDLS and CDR2 YYNGEE. The CDR3 runs 15 residues. CDR3 in amino acids: CASSVGSGTNEKLFF. CDR3 coding DNA: TGTGCCAGCAGCGTAGGGAGTGGGACTAATGAAAAACTGTTTTTT. Full variable domain (missing parts from reference TRBV9 and TRBJ1-4): DSGVTQTPKHLITATGQRVTLRCSPRSGDLSVYWYQQSLDQGLQFLIQYYNGEERAKGNILERFSAQQFPDLHSELNLSSLELGDSALYFCASSVGSGTNEKLFFGSGTQLSVL.

V usage is TRBV10-2 and J usage is TRBJ1-2; D is unresolved. Germline-derived CDR1 and CDR2 are WSHSY and SAAADI. CDR3 length: 12 residues. V lost 2 bases to trimming and J lost 6 bases, with 7 bases between them. The CDR3 DNA follows: TGCGCCAGCAGTGAGGGCTTTGATGGCTACACCTTC. Protein: CASSEGFDGYTF.

CDR3 region: CASNARGQSPLHF. CDR3 DNA: TGTGCCAGCAACGCCAGGGGGCAATCACCCCTCCACTTT. The genes are TRBV6-2 or TRBV6-3 and TRBJ1-6; 8 nucleotides agree with TRBD1. Per the germline V gene, CDR1 is MNHEY and CDR2 is SVGEGT. Unmatched junction bases numbered 6, after V lost 7 bases and J lost 10 bases. The CDR3 is 13 amino acids.

This clonotype has a handful of counts. The chain uses TRBV7-2 and TRBJ2-5, with a weak D call TRBD2 (5 bases). The V end was cut by 4 bases, the J end by 3 bases, with 12 bases between. The CDR3 is made up of 14 amino acids. CDR1 is SGHTA and CDR2 is FQGNSA in the germline V gene. CDR3: CASSSSGPKETQYF. CDR3 coding DNA: TGTGCCAGCAGCTCAAGCGGACCGAAAGAGACCCAGTACTTC.

In this sample, this clonotype turned up a few times. This chain links TRBV6-1 with TRBJ1-1; tentatively, D is TRBD1 (6 bases). The V and J ends lost 10 bases and 0 bases respectively, with 15 bases between them. The CDR3 has 14 residues. Per germline, CDR1 MNHNS and CDR2 SASEGT. As DNA, the CDR3 is TGTGCCACCTCGGGGGGGCCAATGAACACTGAAGCTTTCTTT. It codes for CATSGGPMNTEAFF.

Many counts were recorded for this clonotype. The chain is built from TRBV18 and TRBJ2-7; no clear D gene. The CDR3 has 14 residues. Germline CDR1 is KGHSH and CDR2 is LQKENI. Trimming left V 1 base short and J 0 bases short, with 7 bases between. The CDR3 is CASSPLRPSYEQYF. In DNA form, the CDR3 reads TGTGCCAGCTCACCACTGAGGCCCTCCTACGAGCAGTACTTC. Complete variable domain (other parts from reference TRBV18 and TRBJ2-7): NAGVMQNPRHLVRRRGQEARLRCSPMKGHSHVYWYRQLPEEGLKFMVYLQKENIIDESGMPKERFSAEFPKEGPSILRIQQVVRGDSAAYFCASSPLRPSYEQYFGPGTRLTVT.

Only a few counts were recorded for this clonotype. The rearrangement joins TRBV24-1 to TRBJ2-7; D gene unclear. V was clipped by 3 bases and J by 7 bases, with 12 bases between them. The CDR3 spans 13 residues. The V gene's germline CDR1 is KGHDR and CDR2 SFDVKD. CDR3 DNA: TGTGCCACCAGTGATAGTTACTCGGGTGAGCAGTACTTC. This sequence encodes CATSDSYSGEQYF.

The chain employs TRBV19 and TRBJ2-6, with 8 bases fitting TRBD1. Germline V gene data show CDR1 as LNHDA and CDR2 as SQIVND (reference sequence). After removal of 4 bases from V and 3 bases from J, the junction contained 8 bases not matched to a gene. CDR3 length: 17 amino acids. Written as DNA, the CDR3 is TGTGCCAGTAGTACAGACAGGGGAGCGGGTGGGGCCAACGTCCTGACTTTC. This encodes CASSTDRGAGGANVLTF.

J is TRBJ2-3 and V is TRBV11-2; 10 bases line up with TRBD2. V gave up 6 bases and J gave up 4 bases; unmatched junction bases: 10. CDR1 is SGHAT and CDR2 is FQNNGV in the germline V gene. The CDR3 length is 16 residues. Here the CDR3 DNA reads TGTGCCAGCAGACTCCAGACTAGCGGGCTGTCAGATACGCAGTATTTT. Its translation: CASRLQTSGLSDTQYF. The full variable domain, in which reference TRBV11-2 and TRBJ2-3 provide the parts outside the CDR3, is EAGVAQSPRYKIIEKRQSVAFWCNPISGHATLYWYQQILGQGPKLLIQFQNNGVVDDSQLPKDRFSAERLKGVDSTLKIQPAKLEDSAVYLCASRLQTSGLSDTQYFGPGTRLTVL.

The chain is built from TRBV6-6 and TRBJ1-1; TRBD1 matches at 8 bases. With V trimmed by 2 bases and J by 1 base, 9 bases remained unmatched. This CDR3 has 17 amino acids. Germline CDR1 is MNHNY and CDR2 is SVGAGI (reference sequence). This chain's CDR3 is CASSYHQGAAGNTEAFF. The DNA for the CDR3 is TGTGCCAGCAGTTACCACCAGGGGGCCGCTGGGAACACTGAAGCTTTCTTT.

This clonotype was seen at least ten times. J is TRBJ2-1 and V is TRBV6-6, with TRBD1 identical over 8 bases. J lost 5 bases, V lost 2 bases, and 5 bases had no gene match. The V gene's germline CDR1 is MNHNY and CDR2 SVGAGI (reference sequence). The CDR3 has 15 amino acids. In nucleotides, the CDR3 is TGTGCCAGCAGTTACCTCCCGGGACAGGACAATGAGCAGTTCTTC. Its protein is CASSYLPGQDNEQFF.